The T cell receptor (beta chain) under discussion was sequenced for a study of T cells after yellow fever vaccination. The CDR3 runs to 12 residues. V lost 7 bases and J 3 bases, leaving 8 bases between the germline ends. MiXCR, run by TCRdb on the 5' RACE reads, gives a single entry per CDR3 protein. The sample lists about 340,000 distinct CDR3 sequences; about an eighth were seen once. The TCR was taken from a man between 18 and 35 years old who received the YFV17D yellow fever vaccine. Source: CD4+ T cells sorted from PBMCs, taken 15 days after the yellow fever booster vaccination. The chain combines TRBV12-3 or TRBV12-4 with TRBJ2-3; D gene unclear. In DNA, the CDR3 is TGTGCCAGCAAGGTCCTGACAGATACGCAGTATTTT. It yields the protein CASKVLTDTQYF.